Listed here are 4 T cell receptor beta chains from one sample, sequenced in a study of identical twins. TCRdb called the 5' RACE reads again in MiXCR, with one record for every CDR3 protein. The table records 450,000 or so distinct CDR3 sequences, approximately 14% of them present only once. This sample also belongs to another study, concerning yellow fever vaccine responses in identical twins.

The sequencing sample was made of CD4+ T cells sorted from blood. The receptors here all came from a woman younger than 35 in good health.

For the CDR3, the DNA is TGTTCCTGGGCCGCCCCCTACGAGCAGTACTTC. Its protein is CSWAAPYEQYF. The V call is TRBV14, the J call TRBJ2-7; D not certain. Per the germline V gene, CDR1 is SGHDN and CDR2 is FVKESK. This CDR3 spans 11 amino acids. The full variable domain, rest sourced from reference TRBV14 and TRBJ2-7, is EAGVTQFPSHSVIEKGQTVTLRCDPISGHDNLYWYRRVMGKEIKFLLHFVKESKQDESGMPNNRFLAERTGGTYSTLKVQPAELEDSGVYFCSWAAPYEQYFGPGTRLTVT.

The V call is TRBV19, the J call TRBJ2-3; the match to TRBD1 covers 7 bases. After removal of 7 bases from V and 1 base from J, the junction contained 5 bases not matched to a gene. The CDR3 runs to 14 residues. From germline, CDR1 is LNHDA and CDR2 SQIVND (reference sequence). The CDR3 region is CASTPTGRTDTQYF. For the CDR3, the DNA is TGTGCCAGTACACCGACAGGGCGCACAGATACGCAGTATTTT.

This clonotype occurred a few times. This chain uses TRBV7-9 with TRBJ2-6, with no clear D. Germline CDR1 is SEHNR and CDR2 is FQNEAQ (reference sequence). The CDR3 has 17 residues. Trimming took 5 bases from V and 0 from J, leaving 14 bases between them. CDR3 region: CASSGYDRASGANVLTF. In DNA form, the CDR3 reads TGTGCCAGCAGCGGATATGACCGAGCCTCTGGGGCCAACGTCCTGACTTTC.

The rearrangement links TRBV27 to TRBJ2-7; 8 nucleotides agree with TRBD2. The CDR3 length is 14 residues. Germline trimming cut 7 bases from V and 5 bases from J; bases unmatched to any gene: 10. Germline CDR1 is MNHEY and CDR2 is SMNVEV (reference sequence). CDR3 residues: CASTPRTSPNEQYF. The DNA of the CDR3 is TGTGCCAGCACTCCAAGGACTAGCCCCAACGAGCAGTACTTC.